This T cell receptor beta chain was documented in a study of beta chain features in type 1 diabetes. Study-wide results and limits: Patients with type 1 diabetes carried fewer insertions and had more deletions at their VDJ junctions.

A single heparinised blood sample, averaging around 110 mL, was obtained per donor. CD45RO/CCR7/CD25/CD127/CD95/CD27 staining was used to isolate CD4+ naive, central memory, regulatory and stem cell-like memory cells by sorting. This clone turned up a few times. The antigen remains unidentified. Expressed TCRB transcripts got sequenced, as all isolated RNA was reverse transcribed. TCRdb's copy holds only in-frame clones and misses some; the assay was immunoSEQ multiplex PCR. The sample comprises roughly 300,000 clones, 6.5% to 10% of which are singletons, and around 0.45% rests with the top ten. The CDR3 loop spans 12 amino acids. From germline, CDR1 is SNHLY and CDR2 FYNNEI. V gave up 7 bases and J gave up 8 bases, with 14 bases separating them.

V and J are TRBV2 and TRBJ1-2; D possibly corresponds to TRBD1 (5 bases). This receptor was obtained from a woman younger than 30 in good health. Input material: central memory CD4+ T cells from blood. CDR3 sequence: CASTYDRGGYTF. The CDR3 DNA reads TGTGCCAGCACTTATGACAGAGGGGGCTACACCTTC.